This entry concerns a single TCR beta chain. The patients who served as multiple sclerosis controls were treatment-naive and had stable or active relapsing-remitting disease that fulfilled the revised McDonald criteria. These data belong to a study of CD8 T cells in Susac syndrome. Random-hexamer reverse transcription was applied to about 0.45 to 1 ug RNA. Amplification of TCR beta CDR3 was carried out by immunoSEQ multiplex PCR, which covered 54 Vbeta and 13 Jbeta segments. TCRdb ran MiXCR on the immunoSEQ multiplex PCR reads and lists one entry per CDR3 protein. Here the sample spans 180,000 or so distinct CDR3 sequences, 90% to 95% being singletons. The source of this sequence is a human donor with multiple sclerosis. What was sequenced was CD4+ T cells from PBMCs.

DNA of the CDR3: TGTGCCAGCTCACCGAAAGGGCCGGGCTACACCTTC. This gives the protein CASSPKGPGYTF. The rearrangement uses TRBV18 and TRBJ1-2; no firm D call. The CDR3 consists of 12 residues. The V and J ends lost 3 bases and 8 bases respectively, with 10 bases between them. Germline V gene data show CDR1 as KGHSH and CDR2 as LQKENI.